The 9 T cell receptor beta chains below come from one sample, sequenced in a study of CD8 T cells in Susac syndrome. cDNA came from about 0.5 to 1 ug RNA primed by random hexamers. TCRdb processed the immunoSEQ multiplex PCR reads anew with MiXCR; each CDR3 protein has one entry. The profile shows around 300,000 distinct CDR3 sequences, 89% of them singletons. The specimen was CD8+ T cells from PBMCs. The receptors stem from a human donor with multiple sclerosis.

The V gene is TRBV29-1, the J gene TRBJ2-1; 7 bases match TRBD2. J was trimmed by 3 bases and V by 3 bases; bases with no gene match: 11. This CDR3 contains 16 residues. The germline V gene encodes CDR1 SQVTM and CDR2 ANQGSEA. Here the CDR3 reads CSVDKVIERGYNEQFF. As DNA, the CDR3 is TGCAGCGTTGATAAAGTAATCGAGCGGGGCTACAATGAGCAGTTCTTC.

In this sample, this clonotype turned up once. The CDR3 nucleotides read TGTGCCAGCAGTTTAGCTACAAGCCCGGGACAGGGGCCAACTCCCACCCGGGAGACCCAGTACTTC. It translates to CASSLATSPGQGPTPTRETQYF. The chain joins TRBV12-3 or TRBV12-4 to TRBJ2-5; 10 bases match TRBD1. Unmatched junction bases numbered 24, after V lost 0 bases and J lost 5 bases. This CDR3 is built from 22 residues.

V usage is TRBV12-3 or TRBV12-4 and J usage is TRBJ1-1; perhaps TRBD1 as D (6 bases). The CDR3 has 12 amino acids. V was shortened by 5 bases and J by 8 bases, with 12 bases between the two germline ends. The chain's CDR3 is CASSDRSGEAFF. The CDR3 DNA sequence: TGTGCCAGCAGTGACAGGTCAGGGGAAGCTTTCTTT.

This clonotype was seen more than once but under ten times. V usage is TRBV4-3 and J usage is TRBJ2-7; unclear D gene. The V gene lost 1 base and the J gene lost 3 bases, with 13 bases spanning the gap. The CDR3 sequence is 15 residues long. From germline, CDR1 is LGHNA and CDR2 YSLEER. The CDR3 loop reads CASSQAAAKGYEQYF. In nucleotides, the CDR3 is TGCGCCAGCAGCCAAGCTGCGGCCAAGGGCTACGAGCAGTACTTC.

This clonotype was detected only once. The CDR3 DNA sequence: TGCAGCGTTGAAGGGACAGGAAACACCGGGGAGCTGTTTTTT. Translation: CSVEGTGNTGELFF. This sequence joins TRBV29-1 and TRBJ2-2; 7 nucleotides match TRBD1. This CDR3 comprises 14 residues. Germline values: CDR1 SQVTM, CDR2 ANQGSEA. V lost 1 base and J lost 2; bases outside the gene matches: 1.

This clonotype was seen once. The chain combines TRBV5-1 with TRBJ1-1; D gene unclear. The germline V and J ends were trimmed by 4 bases and 5 bases, with 12 bases remaining between them. This CDR3 comprises 13 residues. Germline loops: CDR1 SGHRS, CDR2 YFSETQ. CDR3 residues: CASSVYQETEAFF. Written as DNA, the CDR3 is TGCGCCAGCAGCGTATATCAGGAGACTGAAGCTTTCTTT.

This chain uses TRBV12-3 or TRBV12-4 with TRBJ1-1; D is uncertain. Trimming took off 3 bases at V and 1 base at J, with 9 bases between the two ends. The CDR3 sequence is 14 residues long. The CDR3 bases are TGTGCCAGCAGTTTCGGGTGGGCGAACACTGAAGCTTTCTTT. Protein sequence: CASSFGWANTEAFF.

V is TRBV20-1 and J is TRBJ2-7; TRBD1 aligns across 8 bases. The ends lost 5 bases at V and 1 base at J; junction bases unmatched: 10. Germline V gene sequence: CDR1 DFQATT, CDR2 SNEGSKA (reference sequence). This CDR3 is built from 15 residues. CDR3 region: CSAHGDRGESYEQYF. CDR3 nucleotide sequence: TGCAGTGCTCACGGTGACAGGGGTGAATCCTACGAGCAGTACTTC.

This chain uses TRBV27 with TRBJ2-1, with 8 bases that match TRBD2. CDR3 length: 15 residues. V was pared by 2 bases and J by 10 bases, with 10 bases of the junction left unmatched. In germline, CDR1 is MNHEY, CDR2 SMNVEV (reference sequence). This chain's CDR3 is CASSLPPGGVGEQFF. CDR3 nucleotide sequence: TGTGCCAGCAGTTTACCCCCCGGGGGGGTAGGGGAGCAGTTCTTC.